This T cell receptor (beta chain) was documented in a study of identical twins. In this sample, this clonotype turned up a few times. What it recognizes is unknown. With 0 bases clipped from V and 6 bases from J, the junction kept 8 bases outside the gene matches. Germline V lookup: CDR1 MGHRA, CDR2 YSYEKL. CDR3 length equals 16 residues. Study observations and caveats: Compared with models, monozygotic twins showed more out-of-frame TCR alpha sharing.

A universal primer site was created by template switching, with the cDNA bearing unique molecular identifiers. MiXCR was run by TCRdb on the 5' RACE reads, yielding one entry per CDR3 protein. This table has approximately 1.8 million distinct CDR3 sequences, about 32% appearing once. The genes are TRBV4-1 and TRBJ2-3; 8 bases agree with TRBD2. The sample consisted of cord blood. This receptor was obtained from a newborn girl in good health. The CDR3 bases are TGCGCCAGCAGCCAAGATCCCGGGGGGGCCACGGATACGCAGTATTTT. It yields the protein CASSQDPGGATDTQYF.